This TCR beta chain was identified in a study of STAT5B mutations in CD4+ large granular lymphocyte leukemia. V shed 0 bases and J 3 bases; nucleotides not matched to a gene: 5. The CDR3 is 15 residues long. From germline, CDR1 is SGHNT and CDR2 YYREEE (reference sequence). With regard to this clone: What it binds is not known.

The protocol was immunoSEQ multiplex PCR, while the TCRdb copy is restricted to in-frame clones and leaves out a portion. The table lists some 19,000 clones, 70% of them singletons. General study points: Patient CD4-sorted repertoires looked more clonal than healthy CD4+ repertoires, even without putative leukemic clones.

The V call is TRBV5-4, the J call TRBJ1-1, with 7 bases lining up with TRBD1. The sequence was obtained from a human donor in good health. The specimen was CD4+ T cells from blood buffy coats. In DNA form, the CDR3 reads TGTGCCAGCAGCTTGGAGAGACAGGGTTACACTGAAGCTTTCTTT. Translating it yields CASSLERQGYTEAFF.